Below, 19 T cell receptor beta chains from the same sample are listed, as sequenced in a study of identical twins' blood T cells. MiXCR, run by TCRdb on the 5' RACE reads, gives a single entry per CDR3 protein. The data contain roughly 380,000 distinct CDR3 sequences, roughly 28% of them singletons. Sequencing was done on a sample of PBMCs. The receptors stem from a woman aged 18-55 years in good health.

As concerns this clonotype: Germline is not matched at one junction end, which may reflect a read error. The CDR3 is CSARLISGRAEYEQHF. The CDR3 nucleotides are TGCAGTGCTAGACTTATTAGCGGGAGGGCCGAGTACGAGCAGCACTTC. The chain couples TRBV20-1 to TRBJ2-7; 11 bases line up with TRBD2. The CDR3 consists of 16 residues. CDR1 and CDR2 from the germline V gene are DFQATT and SNEGSKA (reference sequence).

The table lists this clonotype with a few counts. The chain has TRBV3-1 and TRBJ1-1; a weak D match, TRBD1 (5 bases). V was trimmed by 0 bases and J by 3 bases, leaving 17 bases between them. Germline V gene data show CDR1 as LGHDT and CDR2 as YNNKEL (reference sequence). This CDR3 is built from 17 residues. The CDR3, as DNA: TGTGCCAGCAGCCAAGAAGGGGAGGGCCCCTGGGACACTGAAGCTTTCTTT. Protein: CASSQEGEGPWDTEAFF.

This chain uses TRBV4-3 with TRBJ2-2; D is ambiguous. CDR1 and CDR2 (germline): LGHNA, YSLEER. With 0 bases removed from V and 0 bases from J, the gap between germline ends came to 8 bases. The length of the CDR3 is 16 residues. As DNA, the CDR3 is TGCGCCAGCAGCCAAGAGGCGAGTACGAACACCGGGGAGCTGTTTTTT. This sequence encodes CASSQEASTNTGELFF.

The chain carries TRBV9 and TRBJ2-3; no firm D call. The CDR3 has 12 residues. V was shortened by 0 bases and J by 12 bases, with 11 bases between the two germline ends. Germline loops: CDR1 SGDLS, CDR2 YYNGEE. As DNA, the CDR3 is TGTGCCAGCAGCGTAGACAGAGCCCCACAGTATTTT. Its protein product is CASSVDRAPQYF.

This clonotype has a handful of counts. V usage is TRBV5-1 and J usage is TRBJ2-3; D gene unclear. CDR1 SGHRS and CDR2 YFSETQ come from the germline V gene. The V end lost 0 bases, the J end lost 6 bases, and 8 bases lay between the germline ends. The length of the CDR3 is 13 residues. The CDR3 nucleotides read TGCGCCAGCAGCTTGGAAGCGCCTGATACGCAGTATTTT. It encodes CASSLEAPDTQYF.

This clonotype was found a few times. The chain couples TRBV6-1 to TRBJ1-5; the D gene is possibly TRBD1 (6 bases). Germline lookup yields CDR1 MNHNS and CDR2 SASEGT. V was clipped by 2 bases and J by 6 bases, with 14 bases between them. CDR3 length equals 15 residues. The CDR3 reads CASSELTGLGQPQHF. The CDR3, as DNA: TGTGCCAGCAGTGAATTAACAGGGTTGGGTCAGCCCCAGCATTTT.

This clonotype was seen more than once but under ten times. In nucleotides, the CDR3 is TGTGCCAGCAGCGTGGGTCCCCTAAGCTCCTACGAGCAGTACTTC. This codes for CASSVGPLSSYEQYF. The chain carries TRBV9 and TRBJ2-7; no definite D call. The CDR3 has 15 residues. Germline assignment: CDR1 SGDLS and CDR2 YYNGEE. Trimming took 2 bases from V and 0 from J, leaving 12 bases between them.

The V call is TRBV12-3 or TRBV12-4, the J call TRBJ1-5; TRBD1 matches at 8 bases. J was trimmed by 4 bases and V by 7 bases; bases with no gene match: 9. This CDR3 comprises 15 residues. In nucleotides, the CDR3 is TGTGCCAGCACCTCCCGGACAGGGAGTAATCAGCCCCAGCATTTT. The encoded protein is CASTSRTGSNQPQHF.

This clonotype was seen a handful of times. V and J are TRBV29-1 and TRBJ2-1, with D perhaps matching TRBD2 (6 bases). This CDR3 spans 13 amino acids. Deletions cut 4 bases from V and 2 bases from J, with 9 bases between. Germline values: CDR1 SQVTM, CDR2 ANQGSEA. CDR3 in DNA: TGCAGCGTTGCAGGGAGGCCCTACAATGAGCAGTTCTTC. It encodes CSVAGRPYNEQFF.

CDR3 protein: CASIQGGPGELFF. The CDR3 DNA is TGCGCCAGCATCCAGGGGGGTCCCGGGGAGCTGTTTTTT. J is TRBJ2-2 and V is TRBV10-2; the D gene is possibly TRBD1 (7 bases). The CDR3 consists of 13 residues. Germline lookup yields CDR1 WSHSY and CDR2 SAAADI. V was clipped by 7 bases and J by 6 bases, with 12 bases between them.

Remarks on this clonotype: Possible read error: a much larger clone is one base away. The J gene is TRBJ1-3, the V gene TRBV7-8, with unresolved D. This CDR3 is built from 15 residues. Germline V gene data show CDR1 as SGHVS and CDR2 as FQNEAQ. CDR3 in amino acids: CASRLATDSGNTIYF. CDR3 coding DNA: TGTGCCAGCAGATTAGCGACGGACTCTGGAAACACCATATATTTT.

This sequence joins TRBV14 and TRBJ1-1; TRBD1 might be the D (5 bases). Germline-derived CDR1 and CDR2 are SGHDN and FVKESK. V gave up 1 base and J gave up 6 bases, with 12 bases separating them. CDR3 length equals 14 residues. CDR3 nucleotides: TGTGCCAGCAGCCAAGCGAGCAGGGTCCCTGAAGCTTTCTTT. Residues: CASSQASRVPEAFF.

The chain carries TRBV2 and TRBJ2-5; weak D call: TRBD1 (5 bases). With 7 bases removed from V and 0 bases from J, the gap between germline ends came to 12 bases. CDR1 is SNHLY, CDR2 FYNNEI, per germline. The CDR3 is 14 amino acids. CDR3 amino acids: CASNLQAYQETQYF. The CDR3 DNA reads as TGTGCCAGCAACCTACAGGCGTACCAAGAGACCCAGTACTTC.

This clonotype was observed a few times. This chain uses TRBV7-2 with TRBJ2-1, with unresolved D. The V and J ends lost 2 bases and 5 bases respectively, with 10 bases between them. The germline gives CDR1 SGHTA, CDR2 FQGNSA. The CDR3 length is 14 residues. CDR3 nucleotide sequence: TGTGCCAGCAGCTTATCGATTGGGAACAATGAGCAGTTCTTC. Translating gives CASSLSIGNNEQFF.

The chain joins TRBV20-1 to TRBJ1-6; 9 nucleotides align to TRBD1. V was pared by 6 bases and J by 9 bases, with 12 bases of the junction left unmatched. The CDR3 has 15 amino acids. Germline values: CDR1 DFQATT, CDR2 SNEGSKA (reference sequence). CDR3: CSAPGQGYRGSPLHF. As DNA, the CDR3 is TGCAGTGCCCCGGGACAGGGATACAGGGGTTCACCCCTCCACTTT.

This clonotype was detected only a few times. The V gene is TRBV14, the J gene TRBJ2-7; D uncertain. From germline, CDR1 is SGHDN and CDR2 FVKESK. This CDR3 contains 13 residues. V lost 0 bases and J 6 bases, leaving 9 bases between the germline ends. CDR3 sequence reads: CASSQDLPTEQYF. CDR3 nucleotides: TGTGCCAGCAGCCAAGATCTGCCAACCGAGCAGTACTTC.

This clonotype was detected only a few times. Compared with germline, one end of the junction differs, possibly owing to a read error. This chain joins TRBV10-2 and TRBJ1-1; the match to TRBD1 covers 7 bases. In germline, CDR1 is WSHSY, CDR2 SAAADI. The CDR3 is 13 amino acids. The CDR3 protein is CSSRQGGESEAFF. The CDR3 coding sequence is TGCTCCAGCAGACAGGGAGGAGAGTCTGAAGCTTTCTTT.

The CDR3 DNA reads as TGTGCCAGCAGTACCTACCGGGGCGCAAAGGGGCTTGGCTACACCTTC. Amino acid sequence: CASSTYRGAKGLGYTF. The chain recombines TRBV6-2 or TRBV6-3 with TRBJ1-2; the D gene is possibly TRBD1 (5 bases). The CDR3 spans 16 residues. Germline V gives CDR1 MNHEY, CDR2 SVGEGT. Trimming took 5 bases from V and 7 from J, leaving 23 bases between them.

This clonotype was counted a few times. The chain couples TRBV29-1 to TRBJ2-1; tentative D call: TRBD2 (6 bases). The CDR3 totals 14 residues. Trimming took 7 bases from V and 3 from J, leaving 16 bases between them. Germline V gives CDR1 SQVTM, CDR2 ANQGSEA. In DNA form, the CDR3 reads TGCAGCGGGTCCCTGCGGGATTTCTACAATGAGCAGTTCTTC. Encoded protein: CSGSLRDFYNEQFF.